Below are 16 T cell receptor beta chains sequenced from a single sample in a study of tissue T cells after allogeneic stem cell transplantation. Described time point: mouse harvest day 7 after allogeneic transplant. Tail vein injection delivered 10^7 T-cell-depleted bone marrow cells and 10^6 splenic CD5+ T cells. Here immunoSEQ multiplex PCR was the method, and the copy in TCRdb shows in-frame clones only, minus some. The sample has more than 5,500 clones; roughly 42% are singletons. Specimen: skin. The receptors derive from a female BALB/c mouse given C57BL/6 T cells with graft-versus-host disease after an allogeneic hematopoietic cell transplant.

Judged by abundance, this clone is medium-sized. Gene names follow the mouse nomenclature. The read terminates 1 residue ahead of where the CDR3 ends, so the germline J gene completes it. V usage is TRBV12-1 and J usage is TRBJ2-3; D gene ambiguous. CDR3 size: 15 residues. Per the germline V gene, CDR1 is SGHSN and CDR2 is HYEKVE. V was shortened by 0 bases and J by 2 bases, with 11 bases between the two germline ends. The CDR3 spells CASSLEGLFAETLYF. The DNA read from the CDR3 is TGTGCCAGCTCTCTCGAGGGTTTGTTTGCAGAAACGCTGTAT.

Concerning this clone: Gene labels here are mouse ones. The CDR3 end falls 1 residue outside the read, so it is completed with the germline J gene. The chain recombines TRBV14 with TRBJ1-2; TRBD1 is a possible D gene (5 bases). CDR3 length: 14 residues. Germline loops: CDR1 SGHDT, CDR2 FRDEAV. Deletions cut 2 bases from V and 0 bases from J, with 8 bases between. This CDR3 reads CASSLGGANSDYTF. The covered CDR3 bases are TGTGCCAGCAGTTTGGGGGGTGCAAACTCCGACTACACC.

This clone has just a few counts. Gene names are the mouse ones. Sequencing ends 1 residue short of the CDR3 end; the germline J gene provides the rest. V and J are TRBV13-2 and TRBJ2-5, with 7 bases that match TRBD1. Germline CDR1 is NNHNN and CDR2 is SYGAGS (reference sequence). J gave up 3 bases and V 5 bases, and 3 bases lay outside the gene matches. The length of the CDR3 is 13 residues. CDR3 in amino acids: CASGGTVQDTQYF. The part of the CDR3 DNA that was read is TGTGCCAGCGGCGGGACAGTTCAAGACACCCAGTAC.

This clone appeared once. Here the gene names and germline are mouse. The sequence runs out 1 residue before the end of the CDR3; the remainder is reconstructed from the germline J gene. V is TRBV15 and J is TRBJ1-4, with D unresolved. This CDR3 region has 11 residues. CDR1 is SGHND, CDR2 FRSKSL, per germline. With 6 bases removed from V and 5 bases from J, the gap between germline ends came to 4 bases. This CDR3 is CASRRNERLFF. The covered CDR3 bases are TGTGCCAGCAGAAGGAACGAAAGATTATTT.

This clone was seen only a few times. Genes here carry mouse names. The read falls 1 residue short of the CDR3 end, and the missing part is taken from the germline J gene. The chain combines TRBV12-1 with TRBJ1-5; TRBD1 agrees at 8 bases. Germline V gene sequence: CDR1 SGHSN, CDR2 HYEKVE. This CDR3 is built from 15 residues. V was pared by 2 bases and J by 0 bases, with 2 bases of the junction left unmatched. The part of the CDR3 DNA that was read is TGTGCCAGCTCTCCGGGACAGGCTAACAACCAGGCTCCGCTT. As protein: CASSPGQANNQAPL. The complete CDR3 protein is CASSPGQANNQAPLF.

A remark on this clone: The gene symbols are mouse symbols. The read terminates 1 residue ahead of where the CDR3 ends, so the germline J gene completes it. V and J are TRBV26 and TRBJ2-1; the match to TRBD1 covers 10 bases. Unmatched junction bases numbered 0, after V lost 0 bases and J lost 7 bases. CDR3 length: 14 residues. CDR1 and CDR2 from the germline V gene are KGHPV and FQNQEV (reference sequence). CDR3 DNA (partial): TGTGCCAGCAGTCTGTCGACAGGGGGCGCTGAGCAGTTC. Translation gives CASSLSTGGAEQF. The entire CDR3 protein reads CASSLSTGGAEQFF.

Details on this clone: Gene names follow the mouse nomenclature. Read sequence stops 1 residue before the CDR3 end, and the germline J gene provides the missing end. This chain links TRBV4 with TRBJ2-1; 12 positions agree with TRBD1. This CDR3 is 17 amino acids long. CDR1 LGHDT and CDR2 YNNKQL come from the germline V gene (reference sequence). V was clipped by 5 bases and J by 1 base; unmatched bases: 6. The covered CDR3 bases are TGTGCCAGCAGCGGGGACAGGGGGCGCCGGAACTATGCTGAGCAGTTC. It encodes CASSGDRGRRNYAEQF. From start to end, the CDR3 is CASSGDRGRRNYAEQFF.

A word on this clone: Gene labels here are mouse ones. The read ends 1 residue before the CDR3 terminus; that terminus is restored from the germline J gene. The V and J genes are TRBV1 and TRBJ2-5, with D perhaps matching TRBD2 (6 bases). Germline V gene sequence: CDR1 NSQYPW, CDR2 LRSPGD (reference sequence). The CDR3 is 15 residues long. With 0 bases removed from V and 2 bases from J, the gap between germline ends came to 9 bases. The chain's CDR3 is CTCSADGGGQDTQYF. The sequenced part of the CDR3 DNA is TGCACCTGCAGTGCAGATGGGGGAGGCCAAGACACCCAGTAC.

By share of the sample, this clone is medium-sized (0.01 to 0.1%). These gene names are mouse names. The sequence runs out 1 residue before the end of the CDR3; the remainder is reconstructed from the germline J gene. The genes are TRBV23 and TRBJ2-7; the DNA was not compared with TRBD1, the D call given in the table. Germline loops: CDR1 KGHTA, CDR2 FQNQQP. The CDR3 is made up of 13 amino acids. The CDR3 sequence: CSSSQTISYEQYF. Incomplete CDR3 DNA: TGCTCCAGCAGTCAGACAATCTCCTATGAACAGTAC.

On this clone itself: The gene names given are mouse names. This chain's CDR3 is CASSLSLGAEQYF. The CDR3 DNA, read in part, is TGTGCCAGCAGTCTGTCTCTGGGGGCTGAACAGTAC. The chain carries TRBV26 and TRBJ2-7, with TRBD2 as a possible D gene (7 bases). The read ends 1 residue shy of where the CDR3 ends; the end is completed using the germline J gene. Per germline, CDR1 KGHPV and CDR2 FQNQEV (reference sequence). Trimming stripped 0 bases from V and 6 bases from J, with 9 bases between. This CDR3 is 13 amino acids long.

About this clone: Any gene name here is a mouse gene name. The missing CDR3 end, 1 residue past where the read stops, is filled in from the germline J gene. The V and J genes are TRBV26 and TRBJ2-7; TRBD2 aligns across 14 bases. CDR3 length: 16 amino acids. The V gene end was trimmed by 1 base and the J gene end by 7 bases; junction bases not matched to a gene: 6. Per the germline V gene, CDR1 is KGHPV and CDR2 is FQNQEV (reference sequence). The CDR3 region is CASSLLGLGGREEQYF. The CDR3 bases that were read are TGTGCCAGCAGTCTGTTGGGACTGGGGGGGCGCGAGGAACAGTAC.

This clone was counted only a few times. The gene symbols are mouse symbols. The observed sequence ends 1 residue before the CDR3 terminus, with the missing tail filled in from the germline J gene. The chain employs TRBV5 and TRBJ2-2, with 8 bases aligning to TRBD1. Germline V gives CDR1 LGHNA, CDR2 YNLKQL (reference sequence). The CDR3 spans 15 residues. V was clipped by 2 bases and J by 2 bases; unmatched bases: 1. The CDR3 bases that were read are TGTGCCAGCAGCCAACAGGGGGCGAACACCGGGCAGCTCTAC. Encoded protein: CASSQQGANTGQLY. The full CDR3 protein is CASSQQGANTGQLYF.

With respect to this clone: Mouse names are used for the genes. The read finishes 1 residue shy of the CDR3 end, and the germline J gene is used to complete it. The chain links TRBV1 to TRBJ1-1; the D gene is possibly TRBD1 (5 bases). Germline-derived CDR1 and CDR2 are NSQYPW and LRSPGD (reference sequence). The CDR3 length is 14 residues. V was trimmed by 3 bases and J by 1 base, leaving 9 bases between them. The sequenced CDR3 bases are TGCACCTGCAGTGCGCTCGACAGAAACACAGAAGTCTTC. It yields the protein CTCSALDRNTEVF. The whole CDR3 protein is CTCSALDRNTEVFF.

As to this clone: The germline and genes are mouse ones. The covered CDR3 bases are TGTGCCAGCTCTCTCGAGAGGGGGGACACCTTGTAC. Its protein is CASSLERGDTLY. The whole CDR3 sequence reads CASSLERGDTLYF. The chain carries TRBV12-1 and TRBJ2-4; perhaps D is TRBD1 or TRBD2 (6 bases each). Coverage ceases 1 residue before the CDR3 finishes, and the germline J gene fills in the end. Germline CDR1 reads SGHSN; CDR2 reads HYEKVE. The V end lost 0 bases, the J end lost 7 bases, and 10 bases lay between the germline ends. This CDR3 spans 13 amino acids.

About this clone: Mouse gene names and germline throughout. The read gets to within 1 residue of the CDR3 end, and the germline J gene fills in the rest. The V gene is TRBV5, the J gene TRBJ2-5; TRBD2 aligns across 13 bases. V lost 4 bases, J lost 3 bases, and 4 bases stayed unmatched. In germline, CDR1 is LGHNA, CDR2 YNLKQL (reference sequence). This CDR3 has 16 amino acids. Here the CDR3 reads CASSPRTGGAQDTQYF. Partial CDR3 DNA: TGTGCCAGCAGCCCTCGGACTGGGGGGGCGCAAGACACCCAGTAC.

There are a few counts of this clone. The genes and germline here are from mouse. The missing CDR3 end, 1 residue past where the read stops, is filled in from the germline J gene. This sequence joins TRBV29 and TRBJ1-4; the D is unclear. The V gene's germline CDR1 is MSHET and CDR2 SYDVDS. Between the trimmed V and J ends, which lost 0 bases and 3 bases, there was a span of 8 bases. This CDR3 region has 15 residues. CDR3 DNA, as far as it was read: TGTGCTAGCAGTTTATCGGCACGGCCCAACGAAAGATTATTT. Translating it yields CASSLSARPNERLF. The complete CDR3 sequence is CASSLSARPNERLFF.